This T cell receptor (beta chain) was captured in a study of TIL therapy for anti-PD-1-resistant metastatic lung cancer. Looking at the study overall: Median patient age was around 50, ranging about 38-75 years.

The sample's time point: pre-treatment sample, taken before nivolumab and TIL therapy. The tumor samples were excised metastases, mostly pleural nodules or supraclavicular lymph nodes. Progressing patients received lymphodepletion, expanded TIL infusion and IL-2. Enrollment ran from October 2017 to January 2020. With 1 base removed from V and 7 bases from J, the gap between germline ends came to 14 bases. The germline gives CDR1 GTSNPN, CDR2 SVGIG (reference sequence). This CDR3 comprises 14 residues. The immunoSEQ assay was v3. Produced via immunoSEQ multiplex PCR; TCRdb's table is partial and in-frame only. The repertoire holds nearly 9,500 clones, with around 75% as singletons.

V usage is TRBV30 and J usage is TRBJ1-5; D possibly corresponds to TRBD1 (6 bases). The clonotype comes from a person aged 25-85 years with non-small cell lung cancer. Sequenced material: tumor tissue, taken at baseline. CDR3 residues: CAWSGIGGGQPQHF. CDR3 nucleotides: TGTGCCTGGAGTGGAATTGGGGGCGGACAGCCCCAGCATTTT.